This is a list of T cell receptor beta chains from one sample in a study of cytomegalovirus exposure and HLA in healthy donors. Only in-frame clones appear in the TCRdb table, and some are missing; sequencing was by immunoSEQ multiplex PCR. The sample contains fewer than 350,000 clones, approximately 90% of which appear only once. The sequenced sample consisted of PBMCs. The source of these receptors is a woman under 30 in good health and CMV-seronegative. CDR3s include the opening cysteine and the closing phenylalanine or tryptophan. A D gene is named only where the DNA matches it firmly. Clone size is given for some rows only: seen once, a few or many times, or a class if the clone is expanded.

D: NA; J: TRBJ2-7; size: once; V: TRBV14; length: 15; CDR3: CASSGSGQPSYEQYF; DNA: TGTGCCAGCAGCGGTTCCGGACAGCCCTCCTACGAGCAGTACTTC
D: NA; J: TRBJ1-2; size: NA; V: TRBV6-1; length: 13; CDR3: CASRRAFVHGYTF; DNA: TGTGCCAGCAGGCGGGCCTTCGTACATGGCTACACCTTC
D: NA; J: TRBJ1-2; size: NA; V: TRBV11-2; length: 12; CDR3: CASSPGGAGYTF; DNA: TGTGCCAGCAGCCCGGGGGGGGCTGGCTACACCTTC
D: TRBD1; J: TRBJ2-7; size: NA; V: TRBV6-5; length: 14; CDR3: CASSYRDRAYEQYF; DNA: TGTGCCAGCAGTTACAGGGACAGAGCCTACGAGCAGTACTTC
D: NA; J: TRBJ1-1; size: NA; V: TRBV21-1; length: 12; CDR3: CASSRMNTEAFF; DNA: TGTGCCAGCTCGCGGATGAACACTGAAGCTTTCTTT
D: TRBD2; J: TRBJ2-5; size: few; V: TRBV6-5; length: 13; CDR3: CASSLAGGETQYF; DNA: TGTGCCAGCAGCCTAGCGGGGGGGGAGACCCAGTACTTC
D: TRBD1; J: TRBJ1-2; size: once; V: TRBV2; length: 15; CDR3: CASRSGQGTNYGYTF; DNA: TGTGCCAGCAGATCGGGACAGGGCACGAACTATGGCTACACCTTC
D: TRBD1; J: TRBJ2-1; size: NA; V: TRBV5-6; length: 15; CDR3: CASSLQQGLYNEQFF; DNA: TGTGCCAGCAGCTTGCAACAGGGGCTCTACAATGAGCAGTTCTTC
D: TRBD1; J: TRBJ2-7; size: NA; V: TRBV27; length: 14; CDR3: CASSLTGGVYEQYF; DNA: TGTGCCAGCAGTCTGACAGGGGGTGTCTACGAGCAGTACTTC
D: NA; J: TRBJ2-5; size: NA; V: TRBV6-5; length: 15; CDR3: CASSYSWTMQETQYF; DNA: TGTGCCAGCAGTTACTCTTGGACTATGCAAGAGACCCAGTACTTC
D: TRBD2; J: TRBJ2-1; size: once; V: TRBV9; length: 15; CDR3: CASSVGGLAYNEQFF; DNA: TGTGCCAGCAGCGTAGGGGGACTAGCGTACAATGAGCAGTTCTTC
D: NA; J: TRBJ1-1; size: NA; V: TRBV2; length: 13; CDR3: CASFIGGGTEAFF; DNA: TGTGCCAGCTTTATAGGGGGTGGCACTGAAGCTTTCTTT
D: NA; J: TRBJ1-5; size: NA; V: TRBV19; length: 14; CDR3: CASSFTGLNQPQHF; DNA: TGTGCCAGTAGCTTCACAGGGCTAAATCAGCCCCAGCATTTT
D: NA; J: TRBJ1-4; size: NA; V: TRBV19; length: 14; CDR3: CASSRWGQTEKLFF; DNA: TGTGCCAGTAGTAGGTGGGGGCAGACTGAAAAACTGTTTTTT
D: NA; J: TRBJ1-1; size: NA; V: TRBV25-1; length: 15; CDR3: CASSEFGGRNTEAFF; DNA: TGTGCCAGCAGTGAATTTGGGGGCCGGAACACTGAAGCTTTCTTT
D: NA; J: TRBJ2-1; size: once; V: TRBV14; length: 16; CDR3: CASSLAGRGDYNEQFF; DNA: TGTGCCAGCAGCCTGGCGGGCAGGGGCGACTACAATGAGCAGTTCTTC
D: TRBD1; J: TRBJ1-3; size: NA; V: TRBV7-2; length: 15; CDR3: CASSLDRASGNTIYF; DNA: TGTGCCAGCAGCTTGGACAGGGCCTCTGGAAACACCATATATTTT
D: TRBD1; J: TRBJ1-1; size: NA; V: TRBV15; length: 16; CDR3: CATSNFLDRVDTEAFF; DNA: TGTGCCACCAGCAACTTCCTCGACAGGGTGGACACTGAAGCTTTCTTT
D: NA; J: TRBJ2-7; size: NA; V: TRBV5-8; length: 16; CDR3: CASSSKQALHSYEQYF; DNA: TGTGCCAGCAGCTCGAAGCAGGCCCTCCACTCCTACGAGCAGTACTTC
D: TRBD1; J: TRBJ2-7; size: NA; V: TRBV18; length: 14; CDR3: CASSPGTGVYEQYF; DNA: TGTGCCAGCTCACCCGGGACAGGGGTCTACGAGCAGTACTTC
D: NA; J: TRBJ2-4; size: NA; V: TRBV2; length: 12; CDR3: CASGDTSNIQYF; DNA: TGTGCCAGTGGGGACACCTCAAACATTCAGTACTTC
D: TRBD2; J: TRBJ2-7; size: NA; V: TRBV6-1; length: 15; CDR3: CASSEPGLAPYEQYF; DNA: TGTGCCAGCAGTGAACCGGGACTAGCTCCCTACGAGCAGTACTTC
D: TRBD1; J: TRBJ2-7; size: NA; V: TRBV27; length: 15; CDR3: CASSLWGQGFHEQYF; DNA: TGTGCCAGCAGTTTATGGGGACAGGGATTTCACGAGCAGTACTTC
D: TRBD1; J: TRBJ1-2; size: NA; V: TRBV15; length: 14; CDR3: CATSRVRGKDGYTF; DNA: TGTGCCACCAGCAGAGTCAGGGGGAAAGATGGCTACACCTTC
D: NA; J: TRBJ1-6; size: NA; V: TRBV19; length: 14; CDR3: CASSIGSGGSPLHF; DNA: TGTGCCAGTAGTATTGGCAGTGGAGGTTCACCCCTCCACTTT
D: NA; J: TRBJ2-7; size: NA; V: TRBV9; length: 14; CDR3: CASSVAPGAYEQYF; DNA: TGTGCCAGCAGCGTAGCCCCAGGCGCCTACGAGCAGTACTTC
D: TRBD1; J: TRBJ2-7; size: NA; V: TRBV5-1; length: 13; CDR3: CASSYRDRGEQYF; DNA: TGCGCCAGCAGCTACCGAGACAGGGGCGAGCAGTACTTC
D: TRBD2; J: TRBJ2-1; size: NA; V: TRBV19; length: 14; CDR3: CASSRRGGPPEQFF; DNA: TGTGCCAGTAGTAGGCGGGGGGGCCCTCCCGAGCAGTTCTTC
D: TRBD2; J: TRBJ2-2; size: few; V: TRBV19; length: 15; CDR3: CASSTSGGFTGELFF; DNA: TGTGCCAGTAGTACTAGCGGGGGGTTCACCGGGGAGCTGTTTTTT
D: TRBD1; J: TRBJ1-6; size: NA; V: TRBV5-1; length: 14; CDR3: CASSWDSLNSPLHF; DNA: TGCGCCAGCAGCTGGGACAGTTTGAATTCACCCCTCCACTTT
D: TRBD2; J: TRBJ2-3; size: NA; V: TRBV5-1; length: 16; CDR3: CASSQTSGGASDTQYF; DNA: TGCGCCAGCAGCCAGACTAGCGGGGGGGCCAGTGATACGCAGTATTTT
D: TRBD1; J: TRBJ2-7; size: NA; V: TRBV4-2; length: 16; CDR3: CASSQLGQGASYEQYF; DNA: TGTGCCAGCAGCCAACTCGGACAGGGGGCCTCCTACGAGCAGTACTTC
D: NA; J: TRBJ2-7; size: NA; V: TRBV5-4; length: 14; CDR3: CASSWAASLDEQYF; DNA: TGTGCCAGCAGCTGGGCGGCTAGCTTAGACGAGCAGTACTTC
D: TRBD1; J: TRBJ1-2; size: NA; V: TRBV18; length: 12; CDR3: CASSQGDSGYTF; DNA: TGTGCCAGCTCGCAGGGGGACAGCGGCTACACCTTC
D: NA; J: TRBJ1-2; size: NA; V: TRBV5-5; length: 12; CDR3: CASSLNSNGYTF; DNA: TGTGCCAGCAGCTTGAACTCGAATGGCTACACCTTC
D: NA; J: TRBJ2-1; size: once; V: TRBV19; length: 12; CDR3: CASAQGYNEQFF; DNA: TGTGCCAGTGCGCAGGGTTACAATGAGCAGTTCTTC
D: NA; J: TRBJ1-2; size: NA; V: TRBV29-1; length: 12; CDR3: CSVGGEGWGYTF; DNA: TGCAGCGTTGGGGGAGAAGGATGGGGCTACACCTTC
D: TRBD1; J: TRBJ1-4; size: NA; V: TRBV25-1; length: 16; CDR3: CASSELAGGKGEKLFF; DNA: TGTGCCAGCAGTGAGCTGGCAGGGGGTAAGGGTGAAAAACTGTTTTTT
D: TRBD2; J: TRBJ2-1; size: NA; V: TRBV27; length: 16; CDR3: CASRLKSGGPSNEQFF; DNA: TGTGCCAGCAGATTAAAAAGCGGGGGGCCCTCCAATGAGCAGTTCTTC
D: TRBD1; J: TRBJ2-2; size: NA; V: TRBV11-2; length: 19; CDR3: CASSLSQGAFWLNTGELFF; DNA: TGTGCCAGCAGCTTATCACAGGGGGCGTTTTGGTTGAACACCGGGGAGCTGTTTTTT
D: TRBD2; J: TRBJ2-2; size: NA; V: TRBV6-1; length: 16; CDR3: CASSERRGMNTGELFF; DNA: TGTGCCAGCAGTGAAAGGCGGGGGATGAACACCGGGGAGCTGTTTTTT
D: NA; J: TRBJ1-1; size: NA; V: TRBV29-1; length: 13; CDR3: CSVGRSMNTEAFF; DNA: TGCAGCGTTGGGAGGAGTATGAACACTGAAGCTTTCTTT
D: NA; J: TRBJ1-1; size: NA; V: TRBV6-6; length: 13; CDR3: CASSYLLNTEAFF; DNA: TGTGCCAGCAGTTACCTACTTAACACTGAAGCTTTCTTT
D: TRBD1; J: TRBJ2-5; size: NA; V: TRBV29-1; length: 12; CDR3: CSVGQGKETQYF; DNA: TGCAGCGTTGGACAGGGAAAAGAGACCCAGTACTTC
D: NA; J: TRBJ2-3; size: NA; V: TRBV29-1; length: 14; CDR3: CSVQGTGGTDTQYF; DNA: TGCAGCGTTCAGGGAACGGGGGGCACAGATACGCAGTATTTT
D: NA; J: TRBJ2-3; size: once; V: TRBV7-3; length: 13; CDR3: CASSASTVNAQYF; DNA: TGTGCCAGCAGCGCATCTACTGTGAATGCGCAGTATTTT